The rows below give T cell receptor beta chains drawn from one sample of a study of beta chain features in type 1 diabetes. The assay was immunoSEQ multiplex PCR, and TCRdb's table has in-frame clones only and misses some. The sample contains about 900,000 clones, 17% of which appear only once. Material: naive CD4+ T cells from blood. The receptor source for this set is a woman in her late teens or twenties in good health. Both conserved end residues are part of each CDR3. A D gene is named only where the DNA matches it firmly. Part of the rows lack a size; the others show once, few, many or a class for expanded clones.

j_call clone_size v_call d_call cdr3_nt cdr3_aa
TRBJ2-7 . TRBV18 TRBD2 TGTGCCAGCTCACCATTCAGCGGGAGAGTCTACGAGCAGTACTTC CASSPFSGRVYEQYF
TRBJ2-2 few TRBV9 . TGTGCCAGCAGCGTTACGATATCCGGGGAGCTGTTTTTT CASSVTISGELFF
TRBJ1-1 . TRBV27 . TGTGCCAGCAGTTTCACAGGGAACACTGAAGCTTTCTTT CASSFTGNTEAFF
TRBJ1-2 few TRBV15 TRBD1 TGTGCCACCAGCAGAGATTCCGGGACAGGAGTCTATGGCTACACCTTC CATSRDSGTGVYGYTF
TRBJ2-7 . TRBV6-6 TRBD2 TGTGCCAGCAGTTCTCTGAGCGGGAGGTCCTACGAGCAGTACTTC CASSSLSGRSYEQYF
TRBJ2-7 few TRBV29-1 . TGCAGCGTTGAAGAGGGGGGAAGCTCCTACGAGCAGTACTTC CSVEEGGSSYEQYF
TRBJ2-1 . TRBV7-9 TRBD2 TGTGCCAGCAGCACCTTTGGCGGGAGGTCTGTCAATGAGCAGTTCTTC CASSTFGGRSVNEQFF
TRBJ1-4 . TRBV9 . TGTGCCAGCAGCGTAGGACAGGCTTCGGAAAAACTGTTTTTT CASSVGQASEKLFF
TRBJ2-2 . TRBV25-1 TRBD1 TGTGCCAGCAGAGCATCCGAGACAGGGCCCACCGGGGAGCTGTTTTTT CASRASETGPTGELFF
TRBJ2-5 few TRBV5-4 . TGTGCCAGCAGCTTTGATCAAGAGACCCAGTACTTC CASSFDQETQYF
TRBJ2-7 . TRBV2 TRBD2 TGTGCCAGCATAGGGGAGGGACCCTACGAGCAGTACTTC CASIGEGPYEQYF
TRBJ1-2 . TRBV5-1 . TGCGCCAGCAGCTTGTTGTCAGTGGACTATGGCTACACCTTC CASSLLSVDYGYTF
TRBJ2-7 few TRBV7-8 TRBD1 TGTGCCAGCAGCTACCGGGACAGGGACTTGGAGCAGTACTTC CASSYRDRDLEQYF
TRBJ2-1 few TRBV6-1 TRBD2 TGTGCCAGCAGTGGAAAACTAGCGGGAGTGTACAATGAGCAGTTCTTC CASSGKLAGVYNEQFF
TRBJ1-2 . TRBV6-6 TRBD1 TGTGCCAGCAGACTATTTAGGGACAGGGCTCTCTACACCTTC CASRLFRDRALYTF
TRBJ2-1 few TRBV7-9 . TGTGCCAGCAGCTTAGCGCCAGAAGCAGACGGGGGGTTCTTC CASSLAPEADGGFF
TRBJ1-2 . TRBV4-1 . TGCGCCAGCAGCCAAGTAGGGCTCTATAGCTACACCTTC CASSQVGLYSYTF
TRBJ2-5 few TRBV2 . TGTGCCAGCAGTGACCGGGGAGTTCAAGAGACCCAGTACTTC CASSDRGVQETQYF
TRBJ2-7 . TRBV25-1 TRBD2 TGTGCCAGCAGTTCCGGGACTAGCGGCGCCTACGAGCAGTACTTC CASSSGTSGAYEQYF
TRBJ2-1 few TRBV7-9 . TGTGCCAGCATCGGGGTGGGCAATGAGCAGTTCTTC CASIGVGNEQFF
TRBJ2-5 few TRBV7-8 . TGTGCCAGCAGGGGATGGGAGTTCCAAGAGACCCAGTACTTC CASRGWEFQETQYF
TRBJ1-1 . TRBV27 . TGTGCCAGCAGTACCCGACAGACAATATCCCTCACTGAAGCTTTCTTT CASSTRQTISLTEAFF
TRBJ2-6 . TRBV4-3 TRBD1 TGCGCCAGCCGGGCGCAGACAGGGACATTCTCTGGGGCCAACGTCCTGACTTTC CASRAQTGTFSGANVLTF
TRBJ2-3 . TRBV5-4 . TGTGCCAGCAGCTTAGGTCTAAACCTTGCCTCCTTCACAGATACGCAGTATTTT CASSLGLNLASFTDTQYF
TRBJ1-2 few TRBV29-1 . TGCAGCGTGGTATTGGGGGTCTATGGCTACACCTTC CSVVLGVYGYTF
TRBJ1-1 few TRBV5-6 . TGTGCCAGCGGTTTCGGGCAGGGGAACACTGAAGCTTTCTTT CASGFGQGNTEAFF
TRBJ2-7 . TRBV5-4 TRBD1 TGTGCCAGCAGCTCCCCGGGACAGGGGGCTGACGAGCAGTACTTC CASSSPGQGADEQYF
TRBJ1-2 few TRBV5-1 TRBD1 TGCGCCAGCAGCCGGACAGGGGGCAGCTATGGCTACACCTTC CASSRTGGSYGYTF
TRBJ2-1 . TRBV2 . TGTGCCACGACGGCCGTGGGCAATGAGCAGTTCTTC CATTAVGNEQFF
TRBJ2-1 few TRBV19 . TGTGCCAGTAGTATAGACCGACTTGAGTACAATGAGCAGTTCTTC CASSIDRLEYNEQFF
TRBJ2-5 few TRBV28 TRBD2 TGTGCCAGCACCCTAGGGGGACTAGCGGGATGGGCCGGGACCCAGTACTTC CASTLGGLAGWAGTQYF
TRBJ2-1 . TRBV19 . TGTGCCAGTAGTACGGGGACCCACGGGACTGAGCAGTTCTTC CASSTGTHGTEQFF
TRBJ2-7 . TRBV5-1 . TGCGCCAGCAGCTTGTCGGGACAAGGGGTCGGCGAGCAGTACTTC CASSLSGQGVGEQYF
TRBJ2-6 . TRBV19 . TGTGCCAGTAGTAGAGGGGCTGGGGCCAACGTCCTGACTTTC CASSRGAGANVLTF
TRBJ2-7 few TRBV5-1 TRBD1 TGCGCCAGCAGCTGGACCCGGGACAGGGCCATCTACGAGCAGTACTTC CASSWTRDRAIYEQYF
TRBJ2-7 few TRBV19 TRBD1 TGTGCCAGTAGTGGGGGACAGAGGCGCTCCTACGAGCAGTACTTC CASSGGQRRSYEQYF
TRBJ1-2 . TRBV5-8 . TGTGCCAGCAGCTTGGAAAGGGGGAGCGGTGGCTACACCTTC CASSLERGSGGYTF
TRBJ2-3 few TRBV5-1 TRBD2 TGCGCCAGCAGCTTTGGGGCGGGAGGATCGGATACGCAGTATTTT CASSFGAGGSDTQYF
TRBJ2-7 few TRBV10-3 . TGTGCCATCAGTGAAGGGACTTTCTACGAGCAGTACTTC CAISEGTFYEQYF
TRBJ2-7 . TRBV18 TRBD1 TGTGCCAGCTCACCCGGGACAGGGCATGGCGAGCAGTACTTC CASSPGTGHGEQYF
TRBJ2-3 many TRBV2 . TGTGCCAGCAGTGAAGGGTCAGATACGCAGTATTTT CASSEGSDTQYF